This TCR beta chain was documented in a study of shared clonotypes between healthy human individuals (dated by TCRdb to the early 2020s). For the wider study: The cohort included a few men and a couple of women between 18 and 49 years of age. For each donor, CD4 naive and CD4 memory were each run on three plates, CD8 naive on two plates, and CD8 memory on one plate. To estimate repertoire size and how much clonotype sharing occurs between individuals, the study deeply sequenced the blood TCR repertoires of several healthy adults. Libraries were prepared and TCR repertoires were sequenced by different laboratories using diverse techniques, in order to increase sequencing depth and limit assay-specific biases. Between about 0.94 and 8.9 billion PBMCs per donor were obtained by leukapheresis.

General study outcomes and caveats: Sampling was restricted to blood, and TCR repertoires in tissues likely differ from the TCR repertoires found in blood. Incomplete sequencing was indicated by rarefaction of sorted-subset datasets, despite the large sequencing depth. Higher generation probabilities were observed for clonotypes shared by all four sorted-subset donors than for non-shared clonotypes. Because the study included a small number of donors, the genetic and exposure-history diversity represented was limited. Sharing across a few donors was observed for about 5% of naive CD4, 3% to 3.5% of naive CD8, over 2% of memory CD4, and roughly 0.4% of memory CD8 clonotypes. Pairwise subsampling indicated that sequencing depth was expected to affect the degree of clonotype sharing among donors. Estimated clonotype richness was generally larger for naive than for memory subsets.

The CDR3 starts with the cysteine, ends with the phenylalanine, and has 14 residues. Only the CDR3 portion is preserved as DNA: 42 bases, with reading frame beginning at the first base. The germline V gene specifies MNHEY as CDR1 and SVGAGI as CDR2. Germline trimming: 2 bases from V, 6 bases from J; junction bases outside gene matches: 6. The donors were healthy, HIV-negative adults with no recently reported acute infections or vaccinations. Every donor was a Caucasian adult living in Nashville, Tennessee, USA. CD4+ T cells were enriched by magnetic negative selection; naive cells were then positively selected on CD45RA, and the negative fraction formed the memory subset. Blood was collected by leukapheresis, and PBMCs were isolated by Ficoll-Histopaque density gradient centrifugation and then cryopreserved in liquid nitrogen vapor phase. Purity and quantity of every magnetically sorted T cell population were checked by analytical flow cytometry. Genomic DNA was isolated from every sorted fraction and measured by UV absorbance on a Nanodrop 2000c.

A remark on this clone: What this receptor recognizes is not known. No much larger clone is present one base from it, and per-base qualities are unavailable.

TCR CDR3 regions were amplified from genomic DNA by multiplex PCR using the deep immunoSEQ assay. Extracted genomic DNA from each cell subset was distributed evenly across all wells of several immunoSEQ 96-well plates, and each plate was treated as a replicate. For sorted subsets, around 200 ng genomic DNA, equal to tens of thousands of T cell genomes, was loaded into each replicate PCR. Purified libraries were quantified with a Qubit 3.0 fluorometer, sized on a Bioanalyzer 2100, and re-quantified with the KAPA Library Quantification kit. Every immunoSEQ 96-well plate was sequenced on a dedicated single-read 150-cycle Illumina NextSeq 550 flow cell. The source study handled its data this way. Because only junctional sequences without quality scores were contained in the immunoSEQ output, filtering matching that applied to full-length reads could not be performed. To assign V/J genes and CDR3, sequences were annotated using PyIR, a Python wrapper for IgBLAST v1.9, with IMGT germline references. Reads were filtered out if the reads had weak V/J assignments (E-value above 1e-6), no CDR3, stop codons, out-of-frame junctions, or ambiguous translated residues. A V3J clonotype was defined by an identical inferred V gene, J gene, and CDR3 amino acid sequence. Percentage overlap between repertoires was calculated by dividing the number of shared unique clonotypes by the size of the smaller repertoire. Three approaches were used to assess repertoire richness: RTK rarefaction, the Chao1 estimator, and Recon v2.1 estimates of unobserved clonotypes. Generation probabilities for all TCRbeta clonotypes obtained by the gDNA method from a handful of donors were computed using OLGA. This immuneACCESS table, as held by TCRdb, lists in-frame sequences with V and J called but not all clones. Of the missing ones, under half trace to an unresolved V gene in checked studies; the others have no known cause. The V and J calls and clone size are taken from that table; D and trimming were inferred from the DNA. For this sample there are over a million clones; about 96% appear just once. Of the sample, 1% to 1.5% falls within the top ten clones.

The sample taken for sequencing was naive CD4+ T cells sorted from blood. The cell subset or site label on this specimen signifies: CD45RA+ positively selected. The origin of this receptor is a man aged 25 to 40 in good health. The rearranged chain carries TRBV6-5 and TRBJ1-1, with TRBD1 matching 7 junction bases. The bases are TGTGCCAGCAGTTACACGACCGGGACAGCTGAAGCTTTCTTT. Its coded protein is CASSYTTGTAEAFF.